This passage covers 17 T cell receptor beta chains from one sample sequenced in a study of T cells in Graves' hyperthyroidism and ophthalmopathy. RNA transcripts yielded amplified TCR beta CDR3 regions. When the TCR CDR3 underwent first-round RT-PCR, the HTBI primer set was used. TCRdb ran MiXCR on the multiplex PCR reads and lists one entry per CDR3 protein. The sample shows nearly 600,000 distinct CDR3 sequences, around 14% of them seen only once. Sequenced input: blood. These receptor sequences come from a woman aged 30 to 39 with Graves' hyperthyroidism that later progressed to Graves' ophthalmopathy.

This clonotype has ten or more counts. The CDR3 spells CAWRSQMNTEAFF. DNA of the CDR3: TGTGCCTGGAGGTCCCAGATGAACACTGAAGCTTTCTTT. This chain links TRBV30 with TRBJ1-1, with no clear D. V was clipped by 3 bases and J by 0 bases, with 8 bases between them. Germline lookup yields CDR1 GTSNPN and CDR2 SVGIG (reference sequence). The CDR3 has 13 residues.

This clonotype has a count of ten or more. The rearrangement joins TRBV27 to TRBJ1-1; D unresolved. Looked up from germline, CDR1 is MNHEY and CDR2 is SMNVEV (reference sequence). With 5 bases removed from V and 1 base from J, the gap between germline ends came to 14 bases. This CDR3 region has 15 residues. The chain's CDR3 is CASSELNPPNTEAFF. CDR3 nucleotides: TGTGCCAGCAGTGAATTAAATCCCCCGAACACTGAAGCTTTCTTT.

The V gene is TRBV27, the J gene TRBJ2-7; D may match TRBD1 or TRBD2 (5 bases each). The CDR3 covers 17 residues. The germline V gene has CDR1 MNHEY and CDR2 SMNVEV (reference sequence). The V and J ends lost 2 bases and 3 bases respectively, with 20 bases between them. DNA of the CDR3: TGTGCCAGCAGTTTAAGGTTTTCCGGGGCCCCAATCTACGAGCAGTACTTC. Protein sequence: CASSLRFSGAPIYEQYF.

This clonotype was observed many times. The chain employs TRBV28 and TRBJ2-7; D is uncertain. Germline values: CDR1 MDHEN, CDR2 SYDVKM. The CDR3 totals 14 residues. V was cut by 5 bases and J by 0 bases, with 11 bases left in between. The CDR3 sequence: CASSPDKVSYEQYF. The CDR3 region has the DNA TGTGCCAGCAGTCCGGATAAAGTCTCCTACGAGCAGTACTTC. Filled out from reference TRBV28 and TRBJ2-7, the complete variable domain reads DVKVTQSSRYLVKRTGEKVFLECVQDMDHENMFWYRQDPGLGLRLIYFSYDVKMKEKGDIPEGYSVSREKKERFSLILESASTNQTSMYLCASSPDKVSYEQYFGPGTRLTVT.

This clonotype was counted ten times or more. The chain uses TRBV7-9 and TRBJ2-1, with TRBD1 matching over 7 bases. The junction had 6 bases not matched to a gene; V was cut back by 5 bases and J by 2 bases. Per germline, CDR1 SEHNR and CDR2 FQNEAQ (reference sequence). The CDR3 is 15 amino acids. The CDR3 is CASSPKGQPYNEQFF. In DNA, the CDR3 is TGTGCCAGCAGCCCCAAGGGACAGCCCTACAATGAGCAGTTCTTC.

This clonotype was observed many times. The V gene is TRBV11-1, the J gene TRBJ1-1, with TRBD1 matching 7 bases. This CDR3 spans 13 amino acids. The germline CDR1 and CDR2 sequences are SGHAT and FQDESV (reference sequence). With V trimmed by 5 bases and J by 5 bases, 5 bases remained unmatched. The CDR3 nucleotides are TGTGCCAGCAGCGTAACAGGGGAAACTGAAGCTTTCTTT. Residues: CASSVTGETEAFF.

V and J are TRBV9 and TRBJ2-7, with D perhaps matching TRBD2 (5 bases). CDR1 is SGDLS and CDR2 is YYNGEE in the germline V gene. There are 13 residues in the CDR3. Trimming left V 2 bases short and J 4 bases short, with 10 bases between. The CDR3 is CASSVGASYEQYF. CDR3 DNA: TGTGCCAGCAGCGTGGGAGCCTCTTACGAGCAGTACTTC.

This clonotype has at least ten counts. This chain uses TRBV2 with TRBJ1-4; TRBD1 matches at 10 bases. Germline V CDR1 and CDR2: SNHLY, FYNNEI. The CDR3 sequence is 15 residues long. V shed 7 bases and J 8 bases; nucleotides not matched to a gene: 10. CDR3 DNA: TGTGCCAGCATTCCTGACAGGGGGCGGCGGGAAAAACTGTTTTTT. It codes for CASIPDRGRREKLFF. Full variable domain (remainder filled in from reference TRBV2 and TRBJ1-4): EPEVTQTPSHQVTQMGQEVILRCVPISNHLYFYWYRQILGQKVEFLVSFYNNEISEKSEIFDDQFSVERPDGSNFTLKIRSTKLEDSAMYFCASIPDRGRREKLFFGSGTQLSVL.

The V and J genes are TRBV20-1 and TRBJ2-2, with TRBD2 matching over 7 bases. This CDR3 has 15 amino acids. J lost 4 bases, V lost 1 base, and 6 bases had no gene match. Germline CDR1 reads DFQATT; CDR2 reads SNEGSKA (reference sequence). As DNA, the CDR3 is TGCAGTGCTAGAGCGGGCGGGAGCTCCACCGGGGAGCTGTTTTTT. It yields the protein CSARAGGSSTGELFF.

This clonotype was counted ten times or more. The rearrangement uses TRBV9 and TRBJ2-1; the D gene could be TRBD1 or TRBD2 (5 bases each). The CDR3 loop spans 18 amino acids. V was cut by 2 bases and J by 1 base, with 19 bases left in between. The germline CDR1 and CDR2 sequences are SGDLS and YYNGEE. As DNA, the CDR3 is TGTGCCAGCAGCGTCCAACTTCAGACAGCGGAATCCTACAATGAGCAGTTCTTC. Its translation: CASSVQLQTAESYNEQFF.

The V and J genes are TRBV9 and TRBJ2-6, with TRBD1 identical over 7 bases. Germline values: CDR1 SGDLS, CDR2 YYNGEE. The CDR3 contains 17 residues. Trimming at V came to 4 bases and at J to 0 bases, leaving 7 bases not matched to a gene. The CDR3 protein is CASSSQDRSSGANVLTF. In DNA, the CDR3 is TGTGCCAGCAGCTCCCAGGACAGGAGCTCTGGGGCCAACGTCCTGACTTTC.

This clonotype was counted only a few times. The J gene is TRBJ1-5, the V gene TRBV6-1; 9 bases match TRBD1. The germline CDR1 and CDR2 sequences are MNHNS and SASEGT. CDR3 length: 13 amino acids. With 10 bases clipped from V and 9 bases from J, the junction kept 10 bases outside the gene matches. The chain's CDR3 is CATGGQGLWPQHF. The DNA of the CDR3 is TGTGCCACCGGGGGACAGGGTCTTTGGCCCCAGCATTTT.

The CDR3 nucleotides read TGTGCCAGCAATCCATCTCCCTTTTCAGGGTCGGAAGCTTTCTTT. Residues: CASNPSPFSGSEAFF. The genes are TRBV12-3 or TRBV12-4 and TRBJ1-1, with D maybe TRBD1 (5 bases). The CDR3 is 15 amino acids. Trimming pared 7 bases from V and 8 bases from J, leaving 23 bases between.

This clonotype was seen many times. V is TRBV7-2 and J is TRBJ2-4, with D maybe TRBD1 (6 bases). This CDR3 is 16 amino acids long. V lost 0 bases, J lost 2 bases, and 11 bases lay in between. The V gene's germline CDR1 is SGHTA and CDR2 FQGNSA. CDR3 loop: CASSLAPGVTKNIQYF. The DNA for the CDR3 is TGTGCCAGCAGCTTAGCTCCAGGGGTCACCAAAAACATTCAGTACTTC.

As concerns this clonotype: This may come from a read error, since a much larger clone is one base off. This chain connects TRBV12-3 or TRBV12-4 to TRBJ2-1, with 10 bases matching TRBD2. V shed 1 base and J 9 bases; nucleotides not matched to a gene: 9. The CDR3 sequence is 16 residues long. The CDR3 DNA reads TGTGCCAGCAGTTTAGTTAGCGGGAGGCCTCGGAGTGAGCAGTTCTTC. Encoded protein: CASSLVSGRPRSEQFF.

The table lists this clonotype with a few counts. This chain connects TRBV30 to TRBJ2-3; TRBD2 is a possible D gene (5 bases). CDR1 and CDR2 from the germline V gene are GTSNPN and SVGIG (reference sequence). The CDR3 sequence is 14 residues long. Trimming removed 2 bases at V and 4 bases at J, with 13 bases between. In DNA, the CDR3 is TGTGCCTGGAGTACCGAGGGTCCCCCAGATACGCAGTATTTT. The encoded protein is CAWSTEGPPDTQYF.

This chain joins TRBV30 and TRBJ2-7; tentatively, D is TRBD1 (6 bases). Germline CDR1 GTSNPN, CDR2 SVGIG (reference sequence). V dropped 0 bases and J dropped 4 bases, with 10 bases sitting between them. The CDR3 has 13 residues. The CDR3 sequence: CAWSVWDTYEQYF. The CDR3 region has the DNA TGTGCCTGGAGTGTGTGGGACACATACGAGCAGTACTTC.